This T cell receptor (beta chain) came from a study of T cell repertoires in cytomegalovirus infection. Study-level background: It was the public TCR beta signatures that indicated both CMV infection and matching HLA type. Notes on the study in general: Dominating the ex vivo response were HLA-C-restricted CMV-specific TCR beta clonotypes.

Trimming removed 5 bases from V and 6 bases from J, with 11 bases in between. The CDR3 covers 12 residues. Germline lookup yields CDR1 SQVTM and CDR2 ANQGSEA. One entry per CDR3 protein results from TCRdb running MiXCR on the reads. Here the sample spans hundreds of thousands of distinct CDR3 sequences, around 11% being singletons. Concerning this clonotype: Antigen unknown.

The V call is TRBV29-1, the J call TRBJ2-1, with D perhaps matching TRBD2 (5 bases). The sample comprised PBMCs. This receptor was identified in a human donor in good health (CMV status not recorded). Some clones in this sample may be carry-over from other donors' samples. The CDR3 protein is CSVPRAGNEQFF. Written as DNA, the CDR3 is TGCAGCGTTCCCCGGGCGGGCAATGAGCAGTTCTTC.